The 19 T cell receptor beta chains given below trace back to one sample, sequenced in a study of blood T cell repertoires in COVID-19. TCRdb keeps only in-frame clones here, not all; method: immunoSEQ multiplex PCR. The sample carries about 250,000 clones, around 90% recorded once. The material sequenced was peripheral blood. The receptors shown here come from a woman aged 40 to 49 who had recovered from COVID-19.

This sequence joins TRBV27 and TRBJ2-2, with D unclear. This CDR3 is 16 amino acids long. Trimming shortened V by 6 bases and J by 4 bases, and 18 bases separated the two germline ends. Germline CDR1 is MNHEY and CDR2 is SMNVEV (reference sequence). As DNA, the CDR3 is TGTGCCAGCAGGCAACAGTTCAGAGTGTCCACCGGGGAGCTGTTTTTT. Protein sequence: CASRQQFRVSTGELFF.

The genes are TRBV28 and TRBJ2-7, with 8 bases identical to TRBD1. Germline V CDR1 and CDR2: MDHEN, SYDVKM. The CDR3 has 13 amino acids. V lost 5 bases, J lost 3 bases, and 3 bases stayed unmatched. DNA for the CDR3: TGTGCCAGCAGTACGGGACAGGTCTACGAGCAGTACTTC. As protein: CASSTGQVYEQYF.

This chain joins TRBV10-3 and TRBJ2-1; TRBD2 matches 11 bases. Trimming cost V 7 bases and J 5 bases; bases outside gene matches: 7. Germline V gene sequence: CDR1 ENHRY, CDR2 SYGVKD. This CDR3 region has 15 residues. CDR3 coding DNA: TGTGCCATCACTGGGGGACTAGCGGATCACAATGAGCAGTTCTTC. The encoded protein is CAITGGLADHNEQFF.

This clone was seen just once. The chain couples TRBV7-6 to TRBJ2-1, with 14 bases aligning to TRBD2. Germline V gene sequence: CDR1 SGHVS, CDR2 FNYEAQ. V was pared by 3 bases and J by 4 bases, with 11 bases of the junction left unmatched. The CDR3 is 19 amino acids. For the CDR3, the DNA is TGTGCCAGCAGCTTTGAGGGACTAGCGGGAGACGGGTGGTACAATGAGCAGTTCTTC. Protein: CASSFEGLAGDGWYNEQFF. The full variable domain, completed using reference TRBV7-6 and TRBJ2-1, is GAGVSQSPRYKVTKRGQDVALRCDPISGHVSLYWYRQALGQGPEFLTYFNYEAQQDKSGLPNDRFSAERPEGSISTLTIQRTEQRDSAMYRCASSFEGLAGDGWYNEQFFGPGTRLTVL.

The chain couples TRBV20-1 to TRBJ2-1, with 11 bases aligning to TRBD2. Germline assignment: CDR1 DFQATT and CDR2 SNEGSKA (reference sequence). This CDR3 region has 14 residues. Losses at the gene ends were 3 bases for V and 7 bases for J; bases not matched to a gene: 5. CDR3 protein: CSASSGRVKNEQFF. DNA for the CDR3: TGCAGTGCTAGTAGCGGGAGGGTGAAGAATGAGCAGTTCTTC.

The chain recombines TRBV7-2 with TRBJ2-3, with unresolved D. The germline V and J ends were trimmed by 3 bases and 6 bases, with 10 bases remaining between them. The germline V gene has CDR1 SGHTA and CDR2 FQGNSA. The CDR3 sequence is 13 residues long. The CDR3 spells CASSFYPSDTQYF. As DNA, the CDR3 is TGTGCCAGCAGCTTTTATCCCTCGGATACGCAGTATTTT.

The chain uses TRBV5-8 and TRBJ1-6; weak D call: TRBD1 (5 bases). The V gene's germline CDR1 is SGHTS and CDR2 YDEGEE. V gave up 0 bases and J gave up 8 bases, with 12 bases separating them. This CDR3 region has 15 residues. CDR3 nucleotides: TGTGCCAGCAGCTTGGTCCGGGGGAGCGATTCACCCCTCCACTTT. It encodes CASSLVRGSDSPLHF.

The chain recombines TRBV5-1 with TRBJ2-1, with D possibly TRBD2 on 5 matching bases. V lost 2 bases and J 6 bases, leaving 9 bases between the germline ends. The CDR3 has 13 residues. Per germline, CDR1 SGHRS and CDR2 YFSETQ. The CDR3 DNA reads TGCGCCAGCAGCTTACCGCGGGTCAATGAGCAGTTCTTC. Its protein product is CASSLPRVNEQFF.

The gene calls are TRBV7-8 and TRBJ1-3, with D hard to call. Deletions cut 2 bases from V and 0 bases from J, with 11 bases between. The CDR3 length is 16 residues. CDR1 is SGHVS and CDR2 is FQNEAQ in the germline V gene. The CDR3 protein is CASSLIGGNSGNTIYF. CDR3 nucleotides: TGTGCCAGCAGCTTAATTGGAGGGAACTCTGGAAACACCATATATTTT. The complete variable domain, with remaining parts taken from reference TRBV7-8 and TRBJ1-3, reads GAGVSQSPRYKVAKRGQDVALRCDPISGHVSLFWYQQALGQGPEFLTYFQNEAQLDKSGLPSDRFFAERPEGSVSTLKIQRTQQEDSAVYLCASSLIGGNSGNTIYFGEGSWLTVV.

This clone was detected a few times. The chain combines TRBV3-1 (or the pseudogene TRBV3-2) with TRBJ1-5, with D tentatively TRBD1 (5 bases). The ends were cut back, 6 bases at V and 5 bases at J, with 11 bases in the middle. Germline V gene lookup returns CDR1 LGHDT and CDR2 YNNKEL (reference sequence). The CDR3 extends over 13 amino acids. Here the CDR3 DNA reads TGTGCCAGCAGTCGGGGAGGGGATCAGCCCCAGCATTTT. This gives the protein CASSRGGDQPQHF.

This chain uses TRBV5-1 with TRBJ2-2; D might be TRBD2 (5 bases). Per germline, CDR1 SGHRS and CDR2 YFSETQ. V shed 3 bases and J shed 3 bases, with 9 bases lying between them. The CDR3 is 14 residues long. The CDR3 DNA reads as TGCGCCAGCAGCTCAGGACTTGACACCGGGGAGCTGTTTTTT. Translating it yields CASSSGLDTGELFF.

The V gene is TRBV6-4, the J gene TRBJ2-1, with D unclear. V shed 2 bases and J shed 5 bases, with 19 bases lying between them. The CDR3 contains 17 residues. CDR1 and CDR2 (germline): MRHNA, SNTAGT. The CDR3 is CASSDPPNYRTNNEQFF. CDR3 bases: TGTGCCAGCAGTGACCCACCGAACTACCGAACAAACAATGAGCAGTTCTTC.

V gene TRBV24-1 combines with J gene TRBJ2-3; TRBD2 aligns across 7 bases. The V gene end was trimmed by 0 bases and the J gene end by 4 bases; junction bases not matched to a gene: 6. This CDR3 is built from 16 residues. Germline-derived CDR1 and CDR2 are KGHDR and SFDVKD. CDR3 in amino acids: CATSDLSAGDPDTQYF. CDR3 coding DNA: TGTGCCACCAGTGATTTGTCGGCGGGAGACCCAGATACGCAGTATTTT.

The CDR3 DNA follows: TGTGCCACCAGGGAGACAGGGATGGAAGAGACCCAGTACTTC. It yields the protein CATRETGMEETQYF. V gene TRBV15 combines with J gene TRBJ2-5; 7 positions match TRBD1. Trimming at V came to 6 bases and at J to 3 bases, leaving 7 bases not matched to a gene. The germline CDR1 and CDR2 sequences are LNHNV and YYDKDF (reference sequence). The CDR3 runs 14 residues.

V is TRBV2 and J is TRBJ1-2; D is perhaps TRBD1 (5 bases). CDR3 length: 12 amino acids. CDR1 is SNHLY and CDR2 is FYNNEI in the germline V gene. V was cut by 3 bases and J by 8 bases, with 10 bases left in between. The CDR3 nucleotides are TGTGCCAGCAGTGAGCAGGGTCACGGCTACACCTTC. It specifies CASSEQGHGYTF.

This clone was seen once. The J gene is TRBJ2-1, the V gene TRBV7-9; a weak D match, TRBD2 (6 bases). Trimming pared 4 bases from V and 14 bases from J, leaving 15 bases between. The CDR3 spans 12 residues. Germline assignment: CDR1 SEHNR and CDR2 FQNEAQ (reference sequence). CDR3 bases: TGTGCCAGCAGCTCCCTAGCGTCTGATAAGTTCTTC. As protein: CASSSLASDKFF.

The chain uses TRBV19 and TRBJ1-5, with TRBD1 as a possible D gene (5 bases). Germline V CDR1 and CDR2: LNHDA, SQIVND (reference sequence). The CDR3 has 15 residues. V lost 4 bases and J lost 6, with 16 bases in between. Written as DNA, the CDR3 is TGTGCCAGTAGTACCGGGGGAGACCGCTCTCAGCCCCAGCATTTT. Protein: CASSTGGDRSQPQHF. Filled out from reference TRBV19 and TRBJ1-5, the complete variable domain reads DGGITQSPKYLFRKEGQNVTLSCEQNLNHDAMYWYRQDPGQGLRLIYYSQIVNDFQKGDIAEGYSVSREKKESFPLTVTSAQKNPTAFYLCASSTGGDRSQPQHFGDGTRLSIL.

V and J are TRBV19 and TRBJ2-3; 11 bases are a match to TRBD2. This CDR3 is 18 amino acids long. Germline assignment: CDR1 LNHDA and CDR2 SQIVND (reference sequence). V trimming: 3 bases; J trimming: 2 bases; junction bases outside the gene matches: 10. As DNA, the CDR3 is TGTGCCAGTAGTATGGCCCTCCTGACTAGCGGGGTCACAGATACGCAGTATTTT. Translating gives CASSMALLTSGVTDTQYF.

The gene calls are TRBV30 and TRBJ1-4; TRBD1 aligns across 7 bases. In germline, CDR1 is GTSNPN, CDR2 SVGIG (reference sequence). The CDR3 covers 14 residues. Losses at the gene ends were 5 bases for V and 3 bases for J; bases not matched to a gene: 6. The chain's CDR3 is CAWGRGPANEKLFF. The CDR3 DNA follows: TGTGCCTGGGGGAGGGGGCCGGCTAATGAAAAACTGTTTTTT.